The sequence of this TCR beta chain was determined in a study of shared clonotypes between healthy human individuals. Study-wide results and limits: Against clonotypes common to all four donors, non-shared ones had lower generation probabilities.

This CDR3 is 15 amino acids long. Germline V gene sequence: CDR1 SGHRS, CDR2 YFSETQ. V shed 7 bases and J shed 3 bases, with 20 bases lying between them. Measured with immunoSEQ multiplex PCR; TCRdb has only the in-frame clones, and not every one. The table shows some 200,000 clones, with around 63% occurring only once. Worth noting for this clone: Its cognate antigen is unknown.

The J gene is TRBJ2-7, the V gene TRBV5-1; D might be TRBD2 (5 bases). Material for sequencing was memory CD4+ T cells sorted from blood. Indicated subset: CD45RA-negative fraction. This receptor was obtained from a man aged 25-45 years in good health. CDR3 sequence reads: CASASSDWPIYEQYF. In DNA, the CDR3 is TGCGCCAGCGCCTCCTCGGACTGGCCTATCTACGAGCAGTACTTC.